These 29 T cell receptor beta chains were all obtained from the same sample, sequenced in a study of T cells after yellow fever vaccination. TCRdb called the 5' RACE reads again in MiXCR, with one record for every CDR3 protein. The data contain 600,000 to 750,000 distinct CDR3 sequences, 9% to 15% of them seen just once; the ten biggest clones take up under 15%. Sequenced here: PBMCs, sampled on the day of the yellow fever booster vaccination. The origin of the receptors is a man aged 25 to 40 who received the YFV17D yellow fever vaccine.

This clonotype was detected a few times. V gene TRBV27 combines with J gene TRBJ2-7; the D is unclear. This CDR3 contains 14 residues. Germline V lookup: CDR1 MNHEY, CDR2 SMNVEV (reference sequence). Trimming took off 2 bases at V and 5 bases at J, with 13 bases between the two ends. The DNA of the CDR3 is TGTGCCAGCAGTTTACGGGTAATGAACCACGAGCAGTACTTC. Translation gives CASSLRVMNHEQYF.

This clonotype was seen a handful of times. V gene TRBV28 combines with J gene TRBJ2-7, with unresolved D. Deletions cut 7 bases from V and 2 bases from J, with 15 bases between. Germline V gene data show CDR1 as MDHEN and CDR2 as SYDVKM. This CDR3 spans 14 amino acids. The CDR3 here is CASIRPNPPYEQYF. CDR3 DNA sequence: TGTGCCAGCATACGGCCCAACCCACCCTACGAGCAGTACTTC.

CDR3 amino acids: CASSVEVGVHSPLHF. Written as DNA, the CDR3 is TGTGCCAGCAGCGTAGAGGTGGGGGTCCATTCACCCCTCCACTTT. The chain has TRBV9 and TRBJ1-6; a possible D gene is TRBD1 (5 bases). V was cut by 0 bases and J by 8 bases, with 12 bases left in between. CDR3 length: 15 amino acids. Germline lookup yields CDR1 SGDLS and CDR2 YYNGEE.

This clonotype came up a few times. V usage is TRBV12-3 or TRBV12-4 and J usage is TRBJ2-7; the match to TRBD2 covers 10 bases. The CDR3 spans 14 residues. V was clipped by 6 bases and J by 2 bases; unmatched bases: 4. In DNA, the CDR3 is TGTGCCAGCAGCCTAGCGGGAGTCCCCTACGAGCAGTACTTC. This codes for CASSLAGVPYEQYF.

Ten or more counts support this clonotype. V and J are TRBV4-3 and TRBJ2-5; 8 bases map to TRBD1. CDR3 length equals 14 residues. Looked up from germline, CDR1 is LGHNA and CDR2 is YSLEER. Germline trimming cut 0 bases from V and 4 bases from J; bases unmatched to any gene: 1. The CDR3 DNA sequence: TGCGCCAGCAGCCAAGATCAGGGGGCAGAGACCCAGTACTTC. Residues: CASSQDQGAETQYF.

This chain joins TRBV7-2 and TRBJ2-4; TRBD2 agrees at 7 bases. The CDR3 totals 17 residues. The ends lost 4 bases at V and 4 bases at J; junction bases unmatched: 13. Germline V gene data show CDR1 as SGHTA and CDR2 as FQGNSA. The CDR3 region has the DNA TGTGCCAGCAGCTCGCAAAGGGACTGGCGGGGGAAAAACATTCAGTACTTC. Translating gives CASSSQRDWRGKNIQYF.

V and J are TRBV3-1 and TRBJ1-5, with D possibly being TRBD1 (6 bases). Germline V gene data show CDR1 as LGHDT and CDR2 as YNNKEL (reference sequence). V lost 0 bases to trimming and J lost 6 bases, with 12 bases between them. The CDR3 extends over 15 amino acids. CDR3 in DNA: TGTGCCAGCAGCCAAGATGGCAGGGGCGGTCAGCCCCAGCATTTT. Its translation: CASSQDGRGGQPQHF.

This clonotype was counted between two and nine times. The chain is built from TRBV9 and TRBJ2-5; D unresolved. Germline V lookup: CDR1 SGDLS, CDR2 YYNGEE. This CDR3 comprises 14 residues. V was shortened by 2 bases and J by 5 bases, with 13 bases between the two germline ends. This CDR3 reads CASSVDGYRETQYF. The CDR3 nucleotides are TGTGCCAGCAGCGTCGACGGGTACCGGGAGACCCAGTACTTC.

The chain combines TRBV29-1 with TRBJ2-7; 15 bases match TRBD2. Germline values: CDR1 SQVTM, CDR2 ANQGSEA. This CDR3 has 17 amino acids. V shed 6 bases, J shed 6 bases, and the junction held 15 bases outside the gene matches. The CDR3 sequence is CSVIGLAGGSMRGEQYF. DNA for the CDR3: TGCAGCGTGATAGGACTAGCGGGAGGGTCTATGAGGGGCGAGCAGTACTTC.

This clonotype was counted between two and nine times. The chain carries TRBV30 and TRBJ1-2, with D perhaps TRBD1 (5 bases). Per the germline V gene, CDR1 is GTSNPN and CDR2 is SVGIG (reference sequence). The V end lost 0 bases, the J end lost 0 bases, and 11 bases lay between the germline ends. The CDR3 has 15 residues. The CDR3 DNA reads TGTGCCTGGAGTGTATCTTCGACAGCTAACTATGGCTACACCTTC. Its translation is CAWSVSSTANYGYTF.

The table lists this clonotype with a few counts. V usage is TRBV5-1 and J usage is TRBJ2-7; D possibly matches TRBD1 or TRBD2 (5 bases each). Trimming removed 3 bases from V and 3 bases from J, with 22 bases in between. Germline loops: CDR1 SGHRS, CDR2 YFSETQ. The CDR3 contains 17 residues. The CDR3 protein is CASSSNHPGREFYEQYF. For the CDR3, the DNA is TGCGCCAGCAGCTCGAACCACCCGGGACGAGAGTTCTACGAGCAGTACTTC.

The chain links TRBV3-1 to TRBJ2-2; tentatively, D is TRBD1 (6 bases). CDR3 length equals 15 residues. Trimming removed 4 bases at V and 7 bases at J, with 16 bases between. Per the germline V gene, CDR1 is LGHDT and CDR2 is YNNKEL (reference sequence). CDR3 sequence: CASSLGGATFGELFF. CDR3 bases: TGTGCCAGCAGCCTTGGGGGCGCGACTTTCGGGGAGCTGTTTTTT.

This chain uses TRBV28 with TRBJ2-7; D is unresolved. The CDR3 sequence is 15 residues long. V was pared by 7 bases and J by 2 bases, with 18 bases between. The germline V gene encodes CDR1 MDHEN and CDR2 SYDVKM. The CDR3, as DNA: TGTGCCAGCACCCCTTTAACTCCAAACACCTACGAGCAGTACTTC. Translating it yields CASTPLTPNTYEQYF.

This rearrangement joins TRBV28 to TRBJ2-2; a weak D match, TRBD2 (6 bases). Trimming took off 3 bases at V and 5 bases at J, with 22 bases between the two ends. Germline-derived CDR1 and CDR2 are MDHEN and SYDVKM. The CDR3 has 18 amino acids. The CDR3 nucleotides read TGTGCCAGCAGTTTTGTTTGGGGAAACATCCGGGAGACCGGGGAGCTGTTTTTT. This gives the protein CASSFVWGNIRETGELFF.

The CDR3 nucleotides are TGTGCCAGTAGTATAGATCGAGTCAGGTTGAACACCGGGGAGCTGTTTTTT. As protein: CASSIDRVRLNTGELFF. The chain recombines TRBV19 with TRBJ2-2; D is unclear. The V end lost 0 bases, the J end lost 1 base, and 12 bases lay between the germline ends. The CDR3 runs 17 residues. CDR1 is LNHDA and CDR2 is SQIVND in the germline V gene (reference sequence). The variable domain in full, completed from reference TRBV19 and TRBJ2-2, reads DGGITQSPKYLFRKEGQNVTLSCEQNLNHDAMYWYRQDPGQGLRLIYYSQIVNDFQKGDIAEGYSVSREKKESFPLTVTSAQKNPTAFYLCASSIDRVRLNTGELFFGEGSRLTVL.

The J gene is TRBJ2-1, the V gene TRBV5-1; D not certain. V shed 3 bases and J shed 9 bases, with 13 bases lying between them. Germline-derived CDR1 and CDR2 are SGHRS and YFSETQ. The CDR3 spans 13 residues. CDR3 sequence: CASSSVGRSEQFF. The CDR3 nucleotides are TGCGCCAGCAGCTCAGTCGGGCGCAGTGAGCAGTTCTTC.

The rearrangement uses TRBV7-8 and TRBJ1-1; D uncertain. The CDR3 spans 13 residues. V lost 6 bases and J 0 bases, leaving 8 bases between the germline ends. CDR1 and CDR2 from the germline V gene are SGHVS and FQNEAQ. CDR3 in DNA: TGTGCCAGCAGTTCCGTATTGAACACTGAAGCTTTCTTT. Translated, it gives CASSSVLNTEAFF.

The CDR3 is CASSEVKSSYNEQFF. The CDR3 DNA is TGTGCCAGCAGTGAAGTAAAGAGCTCCTACAATGAGCAGTTCTTC. The V gene is TRBV2, the J gene TRBJ2-1; no firm D call. In germline, CDR1 is SNHLY, CDR2 FYNNEI. V lost 1 base, J lost 0 bases, and 7 bases lay in between. The CDR3 runs to 15 residues.

This clonotype was counted many times. V gene TRBV7-9 combines with J gene TRBJ1-6; 7 bases map to TRBD1. Germline V CDR1 and CDR2: SEHNR, FQNEAQ (reference sequence). This CDR3 contains 15 residues. V lost 1 base and J lost 10; bases outside the gene matches: 7. CDR3 DNA: TGTGCCAGCAGCTTAGAAGGGGGCATTGGATCACCCCTCCACTTT. Its protein is CASSLEGGIGSPLHF.

This clonotype was seen only a few times. The V gene is TRBV6-2 or TRBV6-3, the J gene TRBJ2-7; TRBD2 agrees at 7 bases. V trimming: 2 bases; J trimming: 5 bases; junction bases outside the gene matches: 6. Germline CDR1 reads MNHEY; CDR2 reads SVGEGT. The CDR3 length is 14 residues. CDR3 protein: CASSYVGGRHEQYF. The CDR3 DNA follows: TGTGCCAGCAGTTACGTGGGCGGGAGACACGAGCAGTACTTC.

The CDR3 DNA is TGCAGTGGCGACCAGGGACCGGGCTACGAGCAGTACTTC. Its translation is CSGDQGPGYEQYF. The chain uses TRBV20-1 and TRBJ2-7, with D perhaps TRBD1 or TRBD2 (5 bases each). The CDR3 length is 13 residues. The V and J ends lost 7 bases and 3 bases respectively, with 16 bases between them. Germline assignment: CDR1 DFQATT and CDR2 SNEGSKA (reference sequence).

V usage is TRBV5-1 and J usage is TRBJ2-1; no reliable D call. Trimming left V 4 bases short and J 3 bases short, with 5 bases between. The CDR3 is made up of 12 amino acids. Germline assignment: CDR1 SGHRS and CDR2 YFSETQ. CDR3 amino acids: CASSAHYNEQFF. For the CDR3, the DNA is TGCGCCAGCAGCGCGCACTACAATGAGCAGTTCTTC.

This clonotype was counted a few times. The chain links TRBV9 to TRBJ1-5; TRBD1 matches at 7 bases. Germline trimming cut 0 bases from V and 7 bases from J; bases unmatched to any gene: 4. CDR3 length equals 14 residues. In germline, CDR1 is SGDLS, CDR2 YYNGEE. The CDR3 sequence is CASSVEGGYQPQHF. The CDR3 nucleotides are TGTGCCAGCAGCGTAGAAGGGGGCTACCAGCCCCAGCATTTT. The full variable domain, with the rest looked up from reference TRBV9 and TRBJ1-5, is DSGVTQTPKHLITATGQRVTLRCSPRSGDLSVYWYQQSLDQGLQFLIQYYNGEERAKGNILERFSAQQFPDLHSELNLSSLELGDSALYFCASSVEGGYQPQHFGDGTRLSIL.

The V call is TRBV12-3 or TRBV12-4, the J call TRBJ2-1, with 7 bases identical to TRBD1. V was pared by 5 bases and J by 9 bases, with 4 bases of the junction left unmatched. This CDR3 comprises 12 residues. CDR3 in DNA: TGTGCCAGCAGTCCCTCAGGGGGTGAGCAGTTCTTC. Translated: CASSPSGGEQFF.

The gene calls are TRBV12-3 or TRBV12-4 and TRBJ2-7; 7 nucleotides match TRBD1. The CDR3 covers 13 residues. V shed 6 bases, J shed 4 bases, and the junction held 6 bases outside the gene matches. In DNA, the CDR3 is TGTGCCAGCAGGTCAACAGGGGTGTACGAGCAGTACTTC. Encoded protein: CASRSTGVYEQYF.

This clonotype was recorded a few times. The chain links TRBV7-6 to TRBJ2-3, with D possibly being TRBD1 (5 bases). The germline V gene has CDR1 SGHVS and CDR2 FNYEAQ. The CDR3 covers 17 residues. Deletions cut 3 bases from V and 0 bases from J, with 16 bases between. Here the CDR3 reads CASSLFPFGASTDTQYF. The DNA for the CDR3 is TGTGCCAGCAGCTTGTTTCCGTTTGGGGCGAGCACAGATACGCAGTATTTT. Filled out from reference TRBV7-6 and TRBJ2-3, the complete variable domain reads GAGVSQSPRYKVTKRGQDVALRCDPISGHVSLYWYRQALGQGPEFLTYFNYEAQQDKSGLPNDRFSAERPEGSISTLTIQRTEQRDSAMYRCASSLFPFGASTDTQYFGPGTRLTVL.

The J gene is TRBJ2-7, the V gene TRBV18; tentative D call: TRBD1 (6 bases). Germline lookup yields CDR1 KGHSH and CDR2 LQKENI. V was clipped by 5 bases and J by 3 bases, with 14 bases between them. This CDR3 has 14 residues. The CDR3 DNA reads TGTGCCAGCTCATTGGACAGTAGGGACTACGAGCAGTACTTC. As protein: CASSLDSRDYEQYF.

As regards this clonotype: At one of its ends the junction is not consistent with the germline gene, which may arise from a read error. The gene calls are TRBV20-1 and TRBJ2-2; a possible D gene is TRBD2 (5 bases). The CDR3 totals 11 residues. Germline-derived CDR1 and CDR2 are DFQATT and SNEGSKA (reference sequence). The CDR3 DNA sequence: TGCAGTGCTATCATCCGGGGAGCTGTTTCCTTT. This translates into CSAIIRGAVSF.

This clonotype has only a few counts. V and J are TRBV28 and TRBJ2-1; D gene uncertain. Trimming pared 7 bases from V and 10 bases from J, leaving 14 bases between. The CDR3 is 12 residues long. Germline CDR1 is MDHEN and CDR2 is SYDVKM. The CDR3 sequence: CASTSALNEQFF. The CDR3 region has the DNA TGTGCCAGCACCTCAGCCCTGAACGAGCAGTTCTTC.